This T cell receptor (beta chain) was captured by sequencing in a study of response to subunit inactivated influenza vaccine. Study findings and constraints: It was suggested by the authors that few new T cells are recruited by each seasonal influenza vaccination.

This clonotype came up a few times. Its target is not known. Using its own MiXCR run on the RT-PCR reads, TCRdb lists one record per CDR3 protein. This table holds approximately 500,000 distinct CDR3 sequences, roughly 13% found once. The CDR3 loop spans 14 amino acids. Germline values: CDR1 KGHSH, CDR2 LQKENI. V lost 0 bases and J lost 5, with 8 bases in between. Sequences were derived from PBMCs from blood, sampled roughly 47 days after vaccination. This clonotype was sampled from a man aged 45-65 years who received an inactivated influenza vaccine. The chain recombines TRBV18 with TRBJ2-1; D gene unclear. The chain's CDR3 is CASSPPAGNNEQFF. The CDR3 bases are TGTGCCAGCTCACCACCGGCCGGAAACAATGAGCAGTTCTTC. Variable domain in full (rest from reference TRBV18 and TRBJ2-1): NAGVMQNPRHLVRRRGQEARLRCSPMKGHSHVYWYRQLPEEGLKFMVYLQKENIIDESGMPKERFSAEFPKEGPSILRIQQVVRGDSAAYFCASSPPAGNNEQFFGPGTRLTVL.